This T cell receptor beta chain was captured by sequencing in a study of blood T cells in healthy people across ages (dated by TCRdb to the mid-2010s). For context, the study as a whole: In model experiments, template switching captured roughly one uniquely barcoded TCR beta cDNA molecule for every two T cells. To track age-related changes in TCR beta repertoire diversity, the study relied on deep sequencing normalized with unique cDNA molecular identifiers. Two additional independent replicas of 1 million unique cDNA reads from the same blood draw were analyzed for two donors (one aged 18 to 30 and one aged 80 or older). To avoid experimental bias, donors of different ages were randomly spread across the sequencing lanes. The donors were divided into four age groups: young (average around 15 years), middle-aged (about 41), aged (approximately 62) and long-lived (roughly 86).

CDR1 and CDR2 are drawn from the germline V gene: SGHRS, YFSETQ. From the cysteine up to the phenylalanine, the CDR3 has a length of 15 residues. Only CDR3 DNA is held: 45 bases, read in frame from base 1. Systemically healthy Caucasian individuals from Russia, 35 to 50 in total and aged about 6 to 90 years, were included as donors. Roughly 9 milliliters of peripheral blood were drawn from each donor into EDTA-treated Vacutainer tubes. Ficoll-Paque density-gradient centrifugation was used to isolate PBMCs, with at least 7 million obtained per sample. Total RNA was extracted from PBMCs with Trizol reagent, with at least 5 micrograms obtained per sample. The percentages of naive CD45RAhigh/CD27high T cells were determined by flow cytometry on a PBMC aliquot from every donor. This clonotype has only a few counts. What antigen it recognizes has not been identified. Being one base from a much bigger clone, this may be a read error.

Libraries were made using 5' RACE. Sequenced using an Illumina HiSeq 2500. A second PCR of about 7 to 12 cycles was run with a J-beta primer mix and a sample-barcoded 5' primer. Each TCR beta cDNA molecule received a unique molecular identifier from a template-switch 5' adaptor carrying 12 random nucleotides. At least 2.5 million CDR3-containing paired-end reads were obtained from each sample. The Mint cDNA synthesis kit, primed by a TRBC-specific oligonucleotide, was used to synthesize first-strand cDNA from all RNA. All cDNA was treated with uracil-DNA glycosylase and then went through a first 18-cycle PCR with the universal primers M1SS and BC2_uni_R. In the paper's pipeline: For normalization, 1 million high-quality reads, each with a distinct molecular identifier, were randomly selected from each sample. Instead of being binned into consensus sequences, reads with shared molecular identifiers were discarded. MiTCR, run with a Q25 quality threshold and the strictest error-elimination algorithm, handled CDR3 identification, clonotype clustering and error correction. A nonparametric unseen species model with Euler transformation was used to estimate a lower bound on total TCR beta diversity. TCRdb reworked the public reads: Q25 trimming with fastp, MiXCR clone assembly, productive beta chains retained. Under each unique CDR3 protein, matching rows form one entry showing the most common genes and DNA. These V and J calls rely on TCRdb rather than the paper's analysis. The sample includes 500,000 to 700,000 distinct CDR3 sequences, with roughly 30% observed a single time. The ten top clones hold around a sixth of the sample.

Beyond this particular receptor, the publication reports: As age increased, observed TCR beta diversity per million T cells dropped in a roughly linear way, and a significant reduction was already evident by age about 40. Observed TCR beta diversity correlated strongly with the percentage of naive T cells measured by flow cytometry. Estimates of total diversity based on one million sequenced T cells were regarded as lower bounds and as underestimates. Compared with the aged group, more naive CD4+ T cells, fewer expanded clones and increased TCR diversity were shown by the long-lived group, suggesting age selection. The CMV infection status of donors was not known, potentially confounding age-related changes in expanded clonotypes. Because profiling used bulk unsorted PBMCs, naive and antigen-experienced compartments could not be compared conclusively.

The TCR sequence derives from a woman aged 80 or over in good health. The chain was built from TRBV5-1 and TRBJ2-1, with the D gene call left open. The assigned J gene may be wrong: the sequence end matches TRBJ2-7 better. Sequencing was performed on blood. The CDR3 in this case is CASSLFGSSYNEQYF. In nucleotide form, the sequence is TGCGCCAGCAGCTTGTTTGGTAGCTCCTACAATGAGCAGTACTTC.